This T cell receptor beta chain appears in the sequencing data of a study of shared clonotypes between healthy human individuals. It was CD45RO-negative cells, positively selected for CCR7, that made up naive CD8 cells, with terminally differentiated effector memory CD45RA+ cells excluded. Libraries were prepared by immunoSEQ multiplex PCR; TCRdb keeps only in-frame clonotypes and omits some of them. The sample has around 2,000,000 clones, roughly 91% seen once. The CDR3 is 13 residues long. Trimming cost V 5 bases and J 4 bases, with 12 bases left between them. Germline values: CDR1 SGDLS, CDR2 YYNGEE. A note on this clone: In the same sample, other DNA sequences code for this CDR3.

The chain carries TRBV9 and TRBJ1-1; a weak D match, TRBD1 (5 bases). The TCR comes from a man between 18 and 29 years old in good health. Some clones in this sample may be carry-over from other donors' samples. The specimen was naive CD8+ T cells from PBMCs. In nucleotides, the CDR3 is TGTGCCAGCAGTTTAGGGGTGGGCACTGAAGCTTTCTTT. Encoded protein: CASSLGVGTEAFF.